This is a list of T cell receptor beta chains from one sample in a study of cytomegalovirus exposure and HLA in healthy donors. Profiling relied on immunoSEQ multiplex PCR, and the TCRdb table lists in-frame clones only, not all of them. Of approximately 80,000 clones in the sample, 65% to 75% were seen once. The sample comprised PBMCs. These TCRs come from a man in his sixties in good health and CMV-seronegative. Each CDR3 is given with its conserved first and last residue. Each record gives: clone size, D gene, V gene, J gene, CDR3 protein, CDR3 DNA. The D gene is left open where the match is weak. Size is omitted from some rows. Given values are once, few, many or a class for expanded clones.

>few|TRBD1|TRBV6-1|TRBJ2-7
CASSEARGPYEQYF
TGTGCCAGCAGTGAGGCCAGGGGGCCCTACGAGCAGTACTTC
>-|-|TRBV29-1|TRBJ1-1
CSVPAAAGAGTEAFF
TGCAGCGTCCCCGCTGCGGCGGGGGCGGGTACTGAAGCTTTCTTT
>-|TRBD2|TRBV10-1|TRBJ2-5
CASLVLAGQETQYF
TGCGCCAGCTTAGTCCTAGCGGGGCAAGAGACCCAGTACTTC
>-|-|TRBV7-9|TRBJ1-4
CASSPRRSTNEKLFF
TGTGCCAGCAGCCCCCGGAGGTCAACTAATGAAAAACTGTTTTTT
>-|-|TRBV4-1|TRBJ2-1
CASSQDEGVWKYNEQFF
TGCGCCAGCAGCCAAGATGAAGGGGTCTGGAAGTACAATGAGCAGTTCTTC
>-|-|TRBV9|TRBJ2-7
CASSPAAGPYEQYF
TGTGCCAGCAGCCCCGCTGCCGGTCCCTACGAGCAGTACTTC
>-|TRBD1|TRBV30|TRBJ1-2
CAWSPDRAGGYTF
TGTGCCTGGAGCCCGGACAGGGCGGGTGGCTACACCTTC
>-|-|TRBV6-5|TRBJ1-1
CASSYSKGVDTEAFF
TGTGCCAGCAGTTACTCGAAGGGAGTGGACACTGAAGCTTTCTTT
>-|TRBD1|TRBV25-1|TRBJ1-1
CASSESRDRGRGAFF
TGTGCCAGCAGTGAATCCCGGGACAGGGGGCGCGGGGCTTTCTTT
>-|TRBD1|TRBV12-5|TRBJ1-5
CASGSDRGYSNQPQHF
TGTGCTAGTGGTTCGGACAGGGGTTATAGCAATCAGCCCCAGCATTTT
>-|TRBD1|TRBV18|TRBJ1-2
CASSPFGQGEYGYTF
TGTGCCAGCTCACCCTTCGGACAGGGGGAGTATGGCTACACCTTC
>-|-|TRBV29-1|TRBJ1-2
CSYYGQNYGYTF
TGCAGCTATTATGGACAGAACTATGGCTACACCTTC
>-|-|TRBV28|TRBJ2-1
CASTYWALEYNEQFF
TGTGCCAGCACCTATTGGGCCTTAGAGTACAATGAGCAGTTCTTC
>-|-|TRBV6-5|TRBJ2-7
CASSYQEKNYEQYF
TGTGCCAGCAGTTACCAAGAGAAAAACTACGAGCAGTACTTC
>-|-|TRBV11-2|TRBJ2-7
CASSGRSSYEQYF
TGTGCCAGCAGCGGGAGGAGCTCCTACGAGCAGTACTTC
>-|TRBD2|TRBV27|TRBJ2-7
CASSLSASGGAYEQYF
TGTGCCAGCAGTTTATCCGCTAGCGGGGGGGCCTACGAGCAGTACTTC
>few|TRBD1|TRBV5-1|TRBJ2-1
CASSMGDRYSNEQFF
TGCGCCAGCAGCATGGGGGACAGGTATAGCAATGAGCAGTTCTTC
>-|TRBD2|TRBV11-3|TRBJ2-1
CASSLGSGGGYNEQFF
TGTGCCAGCAGCTTAGGTAGCGGGGGGGGATACAATGAGCAGTTCTTC
>-|TRBD2|TRBV11-2|TRBJ2-1
CASSGGGPGVYNEQFF
TGTGCCAGCAGCGGCGGGGGTCCGGGGGTCTACAATGAGCAGTTCTTC
>-|-|TRBV1|TRBJ1-4
CTSIPRDRVPTNEKLFF
TGCACCAGCATCCCCCGGGACAGGGTCCCAACTAATGAAAAACTGTTTTTT
>-|-|TRBV5-6|TRBJ2-1
CASNNRGQYNEQFF
TGTGCCAGCAACAACAGAGGACAGTACAATGAGCAGTTCTTC
>-|TRBD1|TRBV9|TRBJ2-7
CASSVAGTGVMNEQYF
TGTGCCAGCAGCGTCGCCGGGACAGGGGTGATGAACGAGCAGTACTTC
>-|-|TRBV7-9|TRBJ2-7
CSSSRAMGAYEQYF
TGTTCCAGCAGCAGAGCCATGGGCGCCTACGAGCAGTACTTC
>-|TRBD1|TRBV7-9|TRBJ1-4
CASSLGGQGQEKLFF
TGTGCCAGCAGCTTAGGGGGACAGGGGCAAGAAAAACTGTTTTTT
>-|-|TRBV11-3|TRBJ1-1
CASSSEGRAEAFF
TGTGCCAGCAGCTCGGAAGGGAGAGCTGAAGCTTTCTTT
>once|-|TRBV30|TRBJ2-7
CAWSSRGEQYF
TGTGCCTGGAGTTCAAGGGGCGAGCAGTACTTC
>-|TRBD2|TRBV5-1|TRBJ2-3
CASSQGLAGTSTDTQYF
TGCGCCAGCAGCCAAGGACTAGCGGGGACTAGCACAGATACGCAGTATTTT
>-|-|TRBV7-8|TRBJ1-1
CASSLRHPNTEAFF
TGTGCCAGCAGCTTACGACACCCGAACACTGAAGCTTTCTTT
>few|TRBD1|TRBV6-5|TRBJ2-7
CASSSLTGTGSYEQYF
TGTGCCAGCAGTTCGCTGACCGGGACAGGCTCCTACGAGCAGTACTTC
>-|-|TRBV5-1|TRBJ1-6
CASSLGDTLSPLHF
TGCGCCAGCAGCTTGGGGGACACCCTTTCACCCCTCCACTTT